These T cell receptor beta chains were read from a single sample in a study of blood T cells in healthy people across ages. MiXCR, applied by TCRdb to the 5' RACE reads, yields one record per CDR3 protein. Altogether 660,000 or so distinct CDR3 sequences are present, about 54% being singletons, with the ten largest covering 30% to 40%. Source material: blood. The receptors were gathered from a man between 60 and 70 years old in good health. CDR3s include the opening cysteine and the closing phenylalanine or tryptophan. Each record gives: J gene, CDR3 length, V gene, D gene, clone size, CDR3 DNA, CDR3 protein. D genes are given only for firm matches. A row's size may be missing; if present it is once, few, many or a size class.

TRBJ2-2,15,TRBV18,.,once,TGTGCCAGCTCACCTTTACAGTCGAACACCGGGGAGCTGTTTTTT,CASSPLQSNTGELFF
TRBJ2-5,16,TRBV6-6,.,once,TGTGCCAGCAGTGGGCCGACGGGGGCTGCACGGGAGACCCAGTACTTC,CASSGPTGAARETQYF
TRBJ2-1,14,TRBV29-1,TRBD2,few,TGCAGCGTTGAAGGAGCGGGGGGGCAGGGTGAGCAGTTCTTC,CSVEGAGGQGEQFF
TRBJ2-3,12,TRBV12-3/TRBV12-4,.,once,TGTGCCAGCAGGCCGGACCGGGACTTCCAGTATTTT,CASRPDRDFQYF
TRBJ2-1,15,TRBV7-2,.,once,TGTGCCAGCAGCTTAAACGCGGGGTCCTACAATGAGCAGTTCTTC,CASSLNAGSYNEQFF
TRBJ2-5,12,TRBV29-1,TRBD2,.,TGCAGCGTTGCCGGGAGGGCCCAAGAGCAGTACTTC,CSVAGRAQEQYF
TRBJ2-1,14,TRBV7-2,.,.,TGTGCCAGCAGCTTTTGGTCGGGAAACAATGAGCAGTTCTTC,CASSFWSGNNEQFF
TRBJ1-1,13,TRBV12-3/TRBV12-4,TRBD1,few,TGTGCCAGCAGTTGGCAGGGGGGAACTGAAGCTTTCTTT,CASSWQGGTEAFF
TRBJ1-5,15,TRBV2,.,.,TGTGCCAGCAGCCCAGACAGGACTAGCAATCAGCCCCAGCATTTT,CASSPDRTSNQPQHF
TRBJ2-7,12,TRBV2,.,.,TGTGCCAGCAGACCGATCTCCTACGAGCAGTACTTC,CASRPISYEQYF
TRBJ2-7,15,TRBV27,TRBD2,few,TGTGCCAGCAGGACCGGGACTAGCGGCTTGCTCGAGCAGTACTTC,CASRTGTSGLLEQYF
TRBJ1-1,16,TRBV21-1,.,.,TGTGCCAGCAGCAAAGAGGAAGACAGGATGAACACTGAAGCTTTCTTT,CASSKEEDRMNTEAFF
TRBJ2-5,11,TRBV6-1,.,.,TGTGCCAGCAGCTACACTCGAGAGCAGTACTTC,CASSYTREQYF
TRBJ2-5,13,TRBV10-2,TRBD1,few,TGCGCCAGCAGCAAGACAGGGCTAGAGACCCAGTACTTC,CASSKTGLETQYF
TRBJ1-4,13,TRBV20-1,.,.,TGCAGTGGAAGATGGGGGGAACGAGAAAAACTGTTTTTT,CSGRWGEREKLFF
TRBJ2-7,13,TRBV20-1,.,few,TGCAGTGCTAGATCGGGTGGGGACTACGAGCAGTACTTC,CSARSGGDYEQYF
TRBJ1-2,13,TRBV7-9,TRBD1,.,TGTGCCAGCAGCGCGGGACAGTTGAGTGGCTACACCTTC,CASSAGQLSGYTF
TRBJ2-1,15,TRBV3-1,TRBD1,once,TGTGCCAGCAGCCGTTTCGGGACAGGCTACAATGAGCAGTTCTTC,CASSRFGTGYNEQFF
TRBJ1-1,13,TRBV27,.,.,TGTGCCAGCACCGGGACACTGAACACTGAAGCTTTCTTT,CASTGTLNTEAFF
TRBJ2-1,15,TRBV20-1,.,once,TGCAGTGCTAGAAATCTACCAAACCTGGGCAATGAGCAGTTCTTC,CSARNLPNLGNEQFF
TRBJ2-3,14,TRBV7-9,.,.,TGTGCCAGCAGCTTAGCGCCGGCAGCCGATACGCAGTATTTT,CASSLAPAADTQYF
TRBJ1-4,12,TRBV6-5,.,.,TGTGCCAGCAGCCCGGACAGTGAAAAACTGTTTTTT,CASSPDSEKLFF
TRBJ2-7,15,TRBV5-1,TRBD1,few,TGCGCCAGCAGCTTCGGACAGGGGGCTTCCTACGAGCAGTACTTC,CASSFGQGASYEQYF
TRBJ2-7,11,TRBV12-3/TRBV12-4,.,.,TGTGCCAGCGGATTACGCGGCGAGCAGTACTTC,CASGLRGEQYF
TRBJ1-1,15,TRBV20-1,.,.,TGCAGTGCTAGGAGTCGGGAGTGGGGGAGCACTGAAGCTTTCTTT,CSARSREWGSTEAFF
TRBJ2-3,15,TRBV4-2,TRBD1,.,TGTGCCAGCAGCCAAGGTGGGGACAGGACAGATACGCAGTATTTT,CASSQGGDRTDTQYF
TRBJ1-6,16,TRBV5-1,.,.,TGCGCCAGCAGCCCGGAGGGCCGCCGGAGTAATTCACCCCTCCACTTT,CASSPEGRRSNSPLHF
TRBJ2-3,15,TRBV18,.,.,TGTGTCAGCTCACCCACGGAGGGGGAGAGAGATACGCAGTATTTT,CVSSPTEGERDTQYF
TRBJ2-7,13,TRBV20-1,.,.,TGCAGTGCCCCTGACCCCATGAACGACGAGCAGTACTTC,CSAPDPMNDEQYF
TRBJ2-5,12,TRBV6-6,.,once,TGTGCCAGCCGGGCCTCCGCAGGGACCCAGTACTTC,CASRASAGTQYF
TRBJ2-1,16,TRBV6-1,TRBD2,.,TGTGCCAGCAGGGATCCCGGGGGGGACTCCTACAATGAGCAGTTCTTC,CASRDPGGDSYNEQFF
TRBJ2-3,16,TRBV12-3/TRBV12-4,TRBD2,.,TGTGCCAGCAGTTTCCCCACGAGCGGGGGCACAGATACGCAGTATTTT,CASSFPTSGGTDTQYF
TRBJ2-4,14,TRBV11-2,.,.,TGTGCCAGCAGCCCACCTGGGACACCGGACATTCAGTACTTC,CASSPPGTPDIQYF
TRBJ2-7,15,TRBV9,TRBD2,few,TGTGCCAGCAGCGTAGATCCTAGCGGGGTTGGCGAGCAGTACTTC,CASSVDPSGVGEQYF
TRBJ2-3,13,TRBV9,.,few,TGTGCCAGCAGCGTAGCTTCGGGAGATACGCAGTATTTT,CASSVASGDTQYF
TRBJ2-1,15,TRBV14,.,.,TGTGCCAGCAGCCAAAAGAGCGGGTTCGGCAATGAGCAGTTCTTC,CASSQKSGFGNEQFF
TRBJ2-7,12,TRBV5-5,.,.,TGTACCAGCAGCCGGGCAGTTGACGAGCAGTACTTC,CTSSRAVDEQYF
TRBJ1-2,14,TRBV10-3,.,many,TGTGCCATCAGTGTCCCGCCACCGGACTATGGCTACACCTTC,CAISVPPPDYGYTF
TRBJ2-1,15,TRBV7-2,.,.,TGTGCCAGCAGCGCGGACGGGACTTTAGTTAGGGAGCAGTTCTTC,CASSADGTLVREQFF
TRBJ2-7,15,TRBV9,.,few,TGTGCCAGCAGCGTACGGCCAGGGGACGTGTACGAGCAGTACTTC,CASSVRPGDVYEQYF
TRBJ2-7,15,TRBV25-1,TRBD2,.,TGTGCCAGCAGCCAAAGTGGAGCGGGGGACTACGAGCAGTACTTC,CASSQSGAGDYEQYF